The 13 T cell receptor beta chains listed next were all sequenced from one sample in a study of cytomegalovirus exposure and HLA in healthy donors. With 60 Vbeta and 13 Jbeta primers, the PCR was carried out. This table comes from immunoSEQ multiplex PCR, and its TCRdb copy is limited to in-frame clones, with some not included. The sample has roughly 51,000 clones; the top ten hold about 6.1%. Sequencing used PBMCs. Every receptor here comes from a male donor in good health and CMV-seropositive.

This sequence joins TRBV6-5 and TRBJ2-7, with 8 bases that match TRBD2. The CDR3 runs to 16 residues. The trim removed 0 bases at V and 3 bases at J, leaving 7 bases unmatched. Germline lookup yields CDR1 MNHEY and CDR2 SVGAGI. The CDR3 nucleotides read TGTGCCAGCAGTTACTCCATAGCGGGGATAAACTACGAGCAGTACTTC. Its protein is CASSYSIAGINYEQYF.

The J gene is TRBJ1-1, the V gene TRBV10-3; D gene uncertain. Trimming shortened V by 2 bases and J by 3 bases, and 16 bases separated the two germline ends. Germline CDR1 is ENHRY and CDR2 is SYGVKD. The CDR3 sequence is 16 residues long. The CDR3 protein is CAISEMLETWDTEAFF. DNA of the CDR3: TGTGCCATCAGTGAGATGTTGGAGACCTGGGACACTGAAGCTTTCTTT.

This clone shows up as medium-sized by frequency. J is TRBJ2-1 and V is TRBV19; D possibly corresponds to TRBD1 (6 bases). The CDR3 length is 10 residues. The germline V and J ends were trimmed by 7 bases and 9 bases, with 7 bases remaining between them. Germline CDR1 LNHDA, CDR2 SQIVND (reference sequence). The CDR3 here is CASMGAEQFF. Written as DNA, the CDR3 is TGTGCCAGTATGGGGGCTGAGCAGTTCTTC.

The chain employs TRBV7-2 and TRBJ1-2; D is perhaps TRBD1 (5 bases). In germline, CDR1 is SGHTA, CDR2 FQGNSA. This CDR3 has 15 residues. Trimming left V 1 base short and J 0 bases short, with 9 bases between. The CDR3 DNA reads as TGTGCCAGCAGCTTAGTCCAGGGTTCTAACTATGGCTACACCTTC. This sequence encodes CASSLVQGSNYGYTF.

This rearrangement joins TRBV21-1 to TRBJ1-5. TRBV21-1 is noted as a pseudogene. The CDR3 contains 19 residues. The CDR3 nucleotides are TGTGCCAGCACCGAGGAGGAGGGGGGGTATCACCGTAGCAATCAGCCCCAGCATTTT. It translates to CASTEEEGGYHRSNQPQHF.

The CDR3 is CSVVGQSGIGLQYF. The CDR3 DNA reads as TGCAGCGTAGTAGGACAGAGCGGTATAGGGTTGCAGTACTTC. The chain uses TRBV29-1 and TRBJ2-7, with a weak D call TRBD1 (6 bases). The CDR3 length is 14 residues. The ends were cut back, 6 bases at V and 9 bases at J, with 24 bases in the middle. The germline V gene has CDR1 SQVTM and CDR2 ANQGSEA.

The chain is built from TRBV4-3 and TRBJ2-3; D is perhaps TRBD2 (5 bases). The CDR3 has 18 amino acids. CDR1 is LGHNA and CDR2 is YSLEER in the germline V gene. Trimming removed 4 bases at V and 2 bases at J, with 22 bases between. CDR3 region: CASSPVGAEGLATDTQYF. The CDR3 DNA reads as TGCGCCAGCAGCCCGGTCGGAGCTGAGGGCTTAGCCACAGATACGCAGTATTTT.

This chain joins TRBV4-2 and TRBJ2-7; 9 bases agree with TRBD2. This CDR3 region has 14 residues. Trimming at V came to 1 base and at J to 7 bases, leaving 5 bases not matched to a gene. Per the germline V gene, CDR1 is LGHNA and CDR2 is YNFKEQ. The CDR3 region is CASSQGGGAGEQYF. Here the CDR3 DNA reads TGTGCCAGCAGCCAAGGCGGGGGGGCGGGTGAGCAGTACTTC.

This rearrangement joins TRBV7-9 to TRBJ1-2; perhaps TRBD1 as D (5 bases). The CDR3 has 15 residues. The ends were cut back, 7 bases at V and 8 bases at J, with 23 bases in the middle. Germline assignment: CDR1 SEHNR and CDR2 FQNEAQ (reference sequence). The CDR3 bases are TGTGCCAGCACCTACTCCTGGGAGGGGTATGCCGGCTACACCTTC. Translation: CASTYSWEGYAGYTF.

The V and J genes are TRBV9 and TRBJ2-7, with D perhaps matching TRBD1 (5 bases). The CDR3 has 13 residues. Germline lookup yields CDR1 SGDLS and CDR2 YYNGEE. V lost 2 bases and J 7 bases, leaving 13 bases between the germline ends. CDR3 in amino acids: CASSVVQGQEQYF. The CDR3 nucleotides are TGTGCCAGCAGCGTCGTTCAGGGCCAGGAGCAGTACTTC.

The V call is TRBV10-3, the J call TRBJ2-3, with D unclear. Germline CDR1 reads ENHRY; CDR2 reads SYGVKD. Deletions cut 5 bases from V and 3 bases from J, with 9 bases between. This CDR3 region has 13 residues. The CDR3 DNA reads as TGTGCCATCAGTACCAAGAGGACAGATACGCAGTATTTT. Protein sequence: CAISTKRTDTQYF.

The V call is TRBV14, the J call TRBJ2-1, with D possibly being TRBD2 (7 bases). Germline CDR1 reads SGHDN; CDR2 reads FVKESK. CDR3 length equals 17 residues. V was pared by 4 bases and J by 2 bases, with 18 bases between. The CDR3 nucleotides are TGTGCCAGCAGCCCCCTAAAAACGGGGGGCGCCTACAATGAGCAGTTCTTC. Translated: CASSPLKTGGAYNEQFF.

This chain links TRBV15 with TRBJ2-1, with TRBD2 matching over 8 bases. The V gene end was trimmed by 8 bases and the J gene end by 1 base; junction bases not matched to a gene: 16. The V gene's germline CDR1 is LNHNV and CDR2 YYDKDF (reference sequence). This CDR3 contains 18 residues. Here the CDR3 reads CATGKNSGEKGSYNEQFF. CDR3 DNA: TGTGCCACCGGAAAAAATAGCGGGGAGAAAGGATCCTACAATGAGCAGTTCTTC.